This T cell receptor beta chain emerged from a study of cytomegalovirus exposure and HLA in healthy donors. Findings of the study overall: In a later analysis, compared with equally common non-associated chains, HLA-associated beta chains were more expanded. Researchers reported in a later analysis that a missense DCLRE1C variant was tied to TCR beta V- and J-gene trimming.

The PCR ran on 60 Vbeta and 13 Jbeta primers. Sequenced by immunoSEQ multiplex PCR; TCRdb stores in-frame clones only, minus some. The sample lists around 130,000 clones; more than 70% were seen once. After removal of 3 bases from V and 9 bases from J, the junction contained 9 bases not matched to a gene. Germline CDR1 and CDR2: ENHRY and SYGVKD. This CDR3 has 15 residues. Comment on this clone: What it recognizes is unknown.

The rearrangement links TRBV10-3 to TRBJ2-1; 9 nucleotides match TRBD2. The sequenced material came from PBMCs. The receptor's source is a woman in her twenties or thirties in good health and CMV-seropositive. The CDR3 spells CAISDLLAGEGEQFF. CDR3 nucleotide sequence: TGTGCCATCAGTGATCTGTTAGCGGGAGAGGGTGAGCAGTTCTTC.